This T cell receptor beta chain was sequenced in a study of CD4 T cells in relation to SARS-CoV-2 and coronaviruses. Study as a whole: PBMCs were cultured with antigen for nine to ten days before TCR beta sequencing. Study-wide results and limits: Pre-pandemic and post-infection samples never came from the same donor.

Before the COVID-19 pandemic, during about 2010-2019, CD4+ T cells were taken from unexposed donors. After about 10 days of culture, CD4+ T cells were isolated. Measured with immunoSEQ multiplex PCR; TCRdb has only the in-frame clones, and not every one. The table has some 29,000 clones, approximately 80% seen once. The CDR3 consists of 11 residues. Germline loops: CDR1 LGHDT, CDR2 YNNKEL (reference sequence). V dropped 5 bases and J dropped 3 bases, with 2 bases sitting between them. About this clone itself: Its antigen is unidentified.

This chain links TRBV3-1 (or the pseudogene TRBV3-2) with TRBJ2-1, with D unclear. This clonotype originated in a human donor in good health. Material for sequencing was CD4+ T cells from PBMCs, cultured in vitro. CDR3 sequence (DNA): TGTGCCAGCAGCTACTACAATGAGCAGTTCTTC. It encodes CASSYYNEQFF.